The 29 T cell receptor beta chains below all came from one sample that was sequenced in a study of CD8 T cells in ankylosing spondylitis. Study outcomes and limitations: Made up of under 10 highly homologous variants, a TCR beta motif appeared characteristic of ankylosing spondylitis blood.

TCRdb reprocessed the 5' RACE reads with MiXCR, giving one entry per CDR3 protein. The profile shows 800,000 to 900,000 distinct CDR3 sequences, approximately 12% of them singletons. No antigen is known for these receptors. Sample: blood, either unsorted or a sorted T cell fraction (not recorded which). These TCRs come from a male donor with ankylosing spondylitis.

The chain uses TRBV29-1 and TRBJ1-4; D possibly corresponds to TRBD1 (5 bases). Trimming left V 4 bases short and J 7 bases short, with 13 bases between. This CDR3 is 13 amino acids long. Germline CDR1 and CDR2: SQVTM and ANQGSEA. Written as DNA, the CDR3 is TGCAGCGTTGGCTCCGGGACCCTTGAAAAACTGTTTTTT. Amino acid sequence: CSVGSGTLEKLFF.

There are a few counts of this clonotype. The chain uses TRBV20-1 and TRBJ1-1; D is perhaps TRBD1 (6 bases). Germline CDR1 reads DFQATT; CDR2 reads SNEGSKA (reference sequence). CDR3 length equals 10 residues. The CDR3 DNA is TGCAGGTCCTCAGGGGCGGAGGCTTTCTTT. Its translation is CRSSGAEAFF.

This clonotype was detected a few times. This CDR3 reads CASSYLLAGVTDTQYF. CDR3 DNA sequence: TGTGCCAGCAGTTACTTACTAGCGGGAGTCACGGATACGCAGTATTTT. The chain couples TRBV6-2 or TRBV6-3 to TRBJ2-3; 11 bases are shared with TRBD2. J gave up 6 bases and V 1 base, and 6 bases lay outside the gene matches. The CDR3 length is 16 residues. Germline V gene sequence: CDR1 MNHEY, CDR2 SVGEGT.

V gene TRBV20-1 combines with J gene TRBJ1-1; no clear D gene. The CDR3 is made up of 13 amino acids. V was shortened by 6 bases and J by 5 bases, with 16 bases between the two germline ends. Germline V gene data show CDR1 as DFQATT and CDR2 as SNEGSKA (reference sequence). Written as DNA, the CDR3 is TGCAGTGCCACGACTCGCCAGAGGACTGAAGCTTTCTTT. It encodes CSATTRQRTEAFF.

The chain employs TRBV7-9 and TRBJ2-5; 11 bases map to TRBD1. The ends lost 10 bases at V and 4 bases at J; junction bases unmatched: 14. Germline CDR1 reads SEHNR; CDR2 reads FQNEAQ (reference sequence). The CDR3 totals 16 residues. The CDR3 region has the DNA TGTGCCAACTCTTTTCCATCTGGGACAGGGGGAGAGACCCAGTACTTC. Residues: CANSFPSGTGGETQYF.

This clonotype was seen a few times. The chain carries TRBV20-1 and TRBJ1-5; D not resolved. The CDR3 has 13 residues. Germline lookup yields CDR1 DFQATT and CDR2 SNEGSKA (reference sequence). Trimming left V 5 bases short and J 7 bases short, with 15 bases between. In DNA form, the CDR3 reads TGCAGTGCTTCTGTCGGGGTCCGACAGCCCCAGCATTTT. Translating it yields CSASVGVRQPQHF.

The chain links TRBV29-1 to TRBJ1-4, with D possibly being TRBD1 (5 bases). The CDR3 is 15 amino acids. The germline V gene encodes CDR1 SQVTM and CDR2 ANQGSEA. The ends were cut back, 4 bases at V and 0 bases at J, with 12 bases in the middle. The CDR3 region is CSVGSGGATNEKLFF. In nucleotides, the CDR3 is TGCAGCGTTGGGAGTGGGGGGGCAACTAATGAAAAACTGTTTTTT. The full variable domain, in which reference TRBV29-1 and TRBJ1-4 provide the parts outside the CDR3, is SAVISQKPSRDICQRGTSLTIQCQVDSQVTMMFWYRQQPGQSLTLIATANQGSEATYESGFVIDKFPISRPNLTFSTLTVSNMSPEDSSIYLCSVGSGGATNEKLFFGSGTQLSVL.

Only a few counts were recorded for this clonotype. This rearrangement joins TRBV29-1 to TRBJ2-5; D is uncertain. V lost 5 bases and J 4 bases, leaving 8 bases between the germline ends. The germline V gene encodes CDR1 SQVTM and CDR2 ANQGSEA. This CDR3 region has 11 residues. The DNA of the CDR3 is TGCAGCGTTACACCTGGAGAGACCCAGTACTTC. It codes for CSVTPGETQYF.

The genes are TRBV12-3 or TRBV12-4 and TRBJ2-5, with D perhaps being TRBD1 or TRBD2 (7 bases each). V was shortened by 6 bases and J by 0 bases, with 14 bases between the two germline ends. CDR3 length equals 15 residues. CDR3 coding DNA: TGTGCCAGCAGCTATCAGGGGGGGAACCAAGAGACCCAGTACTTC. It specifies CASSYQGGNQETQYF.

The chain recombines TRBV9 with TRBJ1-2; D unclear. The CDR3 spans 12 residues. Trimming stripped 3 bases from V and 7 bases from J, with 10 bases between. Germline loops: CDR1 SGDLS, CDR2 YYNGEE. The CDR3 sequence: CASSAVFSGYTF. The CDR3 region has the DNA TGTGCCAGCAGCGCGGTATTTTCTGGCTACACCTTC.

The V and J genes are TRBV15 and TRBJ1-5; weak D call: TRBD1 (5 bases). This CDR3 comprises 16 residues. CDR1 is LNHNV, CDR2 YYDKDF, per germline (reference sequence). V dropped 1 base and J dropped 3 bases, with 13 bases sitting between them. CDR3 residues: CATSRGGDSDNQPQHF. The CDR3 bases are TGTGCCACCAGCAGAGGGGGAGACAGCGACAATCAGCCCCAGCATTTT.

CDR3 nucleotide sequence: TGTGCCATCGGCCCTGGGCCCCTCTACAATGAGCAGTTCTTC. Protein sequence: CAIGPGPLYNEQFF. The genes are TRBV7-8 and TRBJ2-1, with D uncertain. V was cut by 10 bases and J by 3 bases, with 16 bases left in between. Germline V gives CDR1 SGHVS, CDR2 FQNEAQ. The CDR3 extends over 14 amino acids.

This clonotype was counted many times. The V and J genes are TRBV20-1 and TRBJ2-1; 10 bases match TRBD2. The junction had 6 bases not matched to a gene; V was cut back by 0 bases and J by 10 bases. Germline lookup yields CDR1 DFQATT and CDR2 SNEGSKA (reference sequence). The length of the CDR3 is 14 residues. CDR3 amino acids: CSARDLLAGREQFF. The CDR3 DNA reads TGCAGTGCTAGAGATCTACTAGCGGGAAGGGAGCAGTTCTTC.

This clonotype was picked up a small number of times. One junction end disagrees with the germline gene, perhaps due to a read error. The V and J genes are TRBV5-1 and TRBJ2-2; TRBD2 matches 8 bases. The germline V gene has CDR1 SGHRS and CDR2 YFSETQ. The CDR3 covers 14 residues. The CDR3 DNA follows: TGCGCCAGCAGCGTTAGCGGGAACGCCGGGGAGCTGTTTTTT. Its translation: CASSVSGNAGELFF.

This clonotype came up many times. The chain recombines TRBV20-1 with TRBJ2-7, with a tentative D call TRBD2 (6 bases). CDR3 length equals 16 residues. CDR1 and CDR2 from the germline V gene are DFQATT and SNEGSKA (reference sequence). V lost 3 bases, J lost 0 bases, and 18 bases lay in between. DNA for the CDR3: TGCAGTGCTAGGCTTCCGGGACTCAAGACCTCCTACGAGCAGTACTTC. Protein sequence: CSARLPGLKTSYEQYF.

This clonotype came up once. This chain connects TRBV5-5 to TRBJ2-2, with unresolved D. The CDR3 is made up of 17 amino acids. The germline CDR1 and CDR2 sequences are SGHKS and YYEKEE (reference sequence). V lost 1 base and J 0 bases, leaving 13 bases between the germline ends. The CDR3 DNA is TGTGCCAGCAGCTTGCACAGCTCTAACACGAACACCGGGGAGCTGTTTTTT. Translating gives CASSLHSSNTNTGELFF. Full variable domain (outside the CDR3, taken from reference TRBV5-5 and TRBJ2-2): DAGVTQSPTHLIKTRGQQVTLRCSPISGHKSVSWYQQVLGQGPQFIFQYYEKEERGRGNFPDRFSARQFPNYSSELNVNALLLGDSALYLCASSLHSSNTNTGELFFGEGSRLTVL.

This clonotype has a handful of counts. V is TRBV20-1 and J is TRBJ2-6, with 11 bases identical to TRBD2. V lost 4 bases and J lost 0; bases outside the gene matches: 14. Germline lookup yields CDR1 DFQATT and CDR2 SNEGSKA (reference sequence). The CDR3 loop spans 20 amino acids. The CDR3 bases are TGCAGTGCTATTGGCTTCGGGGCCGGGACTAGCGGCTCTGGGGCCAACGTCCTGACTTTC. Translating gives CSAIGFGAGTSGSGANVLTF.

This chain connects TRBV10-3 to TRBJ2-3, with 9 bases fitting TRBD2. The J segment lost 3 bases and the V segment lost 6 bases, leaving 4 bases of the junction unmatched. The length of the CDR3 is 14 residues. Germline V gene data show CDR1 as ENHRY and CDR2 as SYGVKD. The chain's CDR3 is CAIRYSGSTDTQYF. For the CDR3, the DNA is TGTGCCATCAGATATAGCGGGAGTACAGATACGCAGTATTTT.

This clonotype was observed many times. CDR3 amino acids: CASSLVAGVYEQYF. The CDR3 DNA is TGCGCCAGCAGCTTGGTAGCGGGAGTGTACGAGCAGTACTTC. The rearrangement links TRBV5-1 to TRBJ2-7, with TRBD2 matching 9 bases. With 0 bases clipped from V and 4 bases from J, the junction kept 2 bases outside the gene matches. Germline CDR1 is SGHRS and CDR2 is YFSETQ. This CDR3 is 14 amino acids long.

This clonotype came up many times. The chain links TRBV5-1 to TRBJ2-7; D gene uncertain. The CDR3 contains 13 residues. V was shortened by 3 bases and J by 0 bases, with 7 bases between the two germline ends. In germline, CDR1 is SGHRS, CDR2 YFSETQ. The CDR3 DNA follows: TGCGCCAGCAGCTCTCTGTCCTCCTACGAGCAGTACTTC. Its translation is CASSSLSSYEQYF.

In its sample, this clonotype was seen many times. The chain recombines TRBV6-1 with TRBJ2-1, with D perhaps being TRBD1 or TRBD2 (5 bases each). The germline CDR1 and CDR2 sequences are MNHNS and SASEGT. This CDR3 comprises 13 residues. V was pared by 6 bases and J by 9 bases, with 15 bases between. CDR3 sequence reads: CASREGPLAEQFF. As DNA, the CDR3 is TGTGCCAGCAGAGAGGGGCCTCTTGCTGAGCAGTTCTTC.

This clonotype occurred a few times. CDR3: CASSFGGTGGITEAFF. As DNA, the CDR3 is TGTGCCAGCAGTTTTGGGGGGACAGGGGGAATCACTGAAGCTTTCTTT. The V call is TRBV28, the J call TRBJ1-1, with 11 bases identical to TRBD1. CDR3 size: 16 residues. CDR1 MDHEN and CDR2 SYDVKM come from the germline V gene. Losses at the gene ends were 3 bases for V and 4 bases for J; bases not matched to a gene: 7.

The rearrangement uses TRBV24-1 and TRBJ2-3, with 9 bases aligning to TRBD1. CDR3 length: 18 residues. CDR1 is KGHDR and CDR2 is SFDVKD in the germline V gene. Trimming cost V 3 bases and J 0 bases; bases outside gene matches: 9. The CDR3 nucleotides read TGTGCCACCAGTGATACACCGGGACAGGGACTTAGCACAGATACGCAGTATTTT. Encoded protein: CATSDTPGQGLSTDTQYF.

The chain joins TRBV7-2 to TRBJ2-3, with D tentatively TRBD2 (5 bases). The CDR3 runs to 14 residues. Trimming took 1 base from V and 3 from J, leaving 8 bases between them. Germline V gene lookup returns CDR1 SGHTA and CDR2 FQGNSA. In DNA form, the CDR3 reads TGTGCCAGCAGCTTAGAACTAGTAACAGATACGCAGTATTTT. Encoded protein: CASSLELVTDTQYF.

The CDR3 bases are TGTGCCAGCAGTTACCGAGGGATGGGCTACACCTTC. This gives the protein CASSYRGMGYTF. This sequence joins TRBV6-6 and TRBJ1-2; no firm D call. Trimming took off 2 bases at V and 8 bases at J, with 9 bases between the two ends. Germline V lookup: CDR1 MNHNY, CDR2 SVGAGI (reference sequence). This CDR3 comprises 12 residues.

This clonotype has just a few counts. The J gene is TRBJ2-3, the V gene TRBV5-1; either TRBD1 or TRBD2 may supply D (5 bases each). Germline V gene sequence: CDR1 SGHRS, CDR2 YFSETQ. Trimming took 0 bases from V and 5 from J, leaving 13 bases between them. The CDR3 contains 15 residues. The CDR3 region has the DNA TGCGCCAGCAGCTTGGGGGACCACGGCGTAGATACGCAGTATTTT. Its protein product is CASSLGDHGVDTQYF.

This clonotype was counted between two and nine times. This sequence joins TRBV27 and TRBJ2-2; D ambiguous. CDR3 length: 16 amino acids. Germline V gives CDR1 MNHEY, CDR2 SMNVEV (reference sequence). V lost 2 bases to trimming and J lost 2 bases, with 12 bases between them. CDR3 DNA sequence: TGTGCCAGCAGTTTAAGGCGGACCGTCAACACCGGGGAGCTGTTTTTT. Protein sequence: CASSLRRTVNTGELFF.

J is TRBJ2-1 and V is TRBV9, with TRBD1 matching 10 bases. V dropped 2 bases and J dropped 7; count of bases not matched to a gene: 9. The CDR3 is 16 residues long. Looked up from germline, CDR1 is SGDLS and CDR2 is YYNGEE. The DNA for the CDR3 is TGTGCCAGCAGCGTTGGTCTGACGGGACAGGGGAATGAGCAGTTCTTC. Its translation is CASSVGLTGQGNEQFF.

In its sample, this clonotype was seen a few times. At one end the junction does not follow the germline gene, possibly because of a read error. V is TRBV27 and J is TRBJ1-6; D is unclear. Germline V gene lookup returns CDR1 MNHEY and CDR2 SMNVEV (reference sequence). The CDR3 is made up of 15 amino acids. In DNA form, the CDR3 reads TGTGCCAGCAGTTTTGTAGGCTCCTATAATTCACTCCTCCACTTT. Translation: CASSFVGSYNSLLHF.